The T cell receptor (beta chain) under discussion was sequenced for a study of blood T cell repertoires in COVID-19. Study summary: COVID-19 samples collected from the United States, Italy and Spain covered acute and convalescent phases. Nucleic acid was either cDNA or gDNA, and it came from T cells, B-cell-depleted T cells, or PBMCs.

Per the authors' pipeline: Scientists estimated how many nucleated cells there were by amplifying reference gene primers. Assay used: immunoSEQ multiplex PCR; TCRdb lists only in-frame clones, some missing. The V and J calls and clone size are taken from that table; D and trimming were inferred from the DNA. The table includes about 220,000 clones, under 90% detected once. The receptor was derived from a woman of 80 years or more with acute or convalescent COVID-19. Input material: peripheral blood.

The CDR3 DNA reads as TGTGCCTCAAACGACAGGGACACTGAAGCTTTCTTT. Translation gives CASNDRDTEAFF. The V gene is TRBV19, the J gene TRBJ1-1; 7 nucleotides line up with TRBD1. From germline, CDR1 is LNHDA and CDR2 SQIVND (reference sequence). Losses at the gene ends were 11 bases for V and 3 bases for J; bases not matched to a gene: 6. The CDR3 is made up of 12 amino acids.